Shown below are 21 T cell receptor beta chains from a single sample sequenced in a study of regulatory T cells in long-lasting Graves disease. Indicated time point: newly diagnosed GD, antithyroid drugs for less than 3 months. Researchers made the TCR library from RNA that was extracted from PBMCs. To make TCR beta libraries, researchers used iRepertoire HTBI primers and Arm-PCR of CDR3 regions. Each CDR3 protein gets one entry after TCRdb re-called the multiplex PCR reads with MiXCR. This sample has 350,000 to 550,000 distinct CDR3 sequences, with around 15% found just once. The same specimen was also included in a second study, on T cells in Graves' hyperthyroidism and ophthalmopathy.

The sequencing here drew on peripheral blood mononuclear cells (PBMCs), taken at new diagnosis, from a patient treated with antithyroid drugs. These receptors were obtained from a woman under 30 with Graves disease.

This clonotype was recorded at least ten times. The chain links TRBV2 to TRBJ2-3, with TRBD1 matching over 7 bases. This CDR3 contains 15 residues. The J segment lost 6 bases and the V segment lost 6 bases, leaving 12 bases of the junction unmatched. The germline V gene encodes CDR1 SNHLY and CDR2 FYNNEI. The CDR3 bases are TGTGCCAGCAGAAGACAGGGTTGGAACGGGGATACGCAGTATTTT. This gives the protein CASRRQGWNGDTQYF.

This clonotype occurred many times. Written as DNA, the CDR3 is TGTGCCAGCAGCTTAGACGGGGGCAGCACAGATACGCAGTATTTT. Translated, it gives CASSLDGGSTDTQYF. The chain recombines TRBV7-2 with TRBJ2-3, with D perhaps matching TRBD1 or TRBD2 (6 bases each). This CDR3 has 15 amino acids. CDR1 and CDR2 from the germline V gene are SGHTA and FQGNSA. V was shortened by 1 base and J by 0 bases, with 8 bases between the two germline ends. Together with reference TRBV7-2 and TRBJ2-3, the CDR3 gives the full variable domain: GAGVSQSPSNKVTEKGKDVELRCDPISGHTALYWYRQSLGQGLEFLIYFQGNSAPDKSGLPSDRFSAERTGGSVSTLTIQRTQQEDSAVYLCASSLDGGSTDTQYFGPGTRLTVL.

This clonotype was seen many times. This CDR3 reads CSADRQGAGYEQYF. In DNA form, the CDR3 reads TGCAGTGCCGATCGACAGGGGGCTGGGTACGAGCAGTACTTC. The chain combines TRBV20-1 with TRBJ2-7; 10 nucleotides agree with TRBD1. This CDR3 comprises 14 residues. From germline, CDR1 is DFQATT and CDR2 SNEGSKA (reference sequence). With V trimmed by 6 bases and J by 4 bases, 9 bases remained unmatched.

This clonotype was detected many times. The chain has TRBV18 and TRBJ2-7; 9 positions match TRBD2. Looked up from germline, CDR1 is KGHSH and CDR2 is LQKENI. The CDR3 loop spans 14 amino acids. With V trimmed by 3 bases and J by 3 bases, 3 bases remained unmatched. The CDR3 sequence is CASSPTSGIYEQYF. In nucleotides, the CDR3 is TGTGCCAGCTCACCGACTAGCGGAATCTACGAGCAGTACTTC.

This clonotype was observed a handful of times. The rearrangement links TRBV7-3 to TRBJ2-2; TRBD1 matches 8 bases. The germline gives CDR1 SGHTA, CDR2 FQGTGA. With V trimmed by 7 bases and J by 5 bases, 3 bases remained unmatched. This CDR3 comprises 13 residues. The CDR3 here is CASNQGATGELFF. DNA of the CDR3: TGTGCCAGCAACCAGGGGGCTACCGGGGAGCTGTTTTTT.

With regard to this clonotype: This may be a read error, as it is one base from a much larger clone. This sequence joins TRBV2 and TRBJ1-3, with 8 bases aligning to TRBD1. The CDR3 consists of 15 residues. V lost 0 bases and J lost 4; bases outside the gene matches: 2. CDR1 is SNHLY and CDR2 is FYNNEI in the germline V gene. As DNA, the CDR3 is TGTGCCAGCAGTGAAGCTGGGACAGGCGGAAACACCATATATTTT. Protein sequence: CASSEAGTGGNTIYF.

This clonotype was picked up many times. The gene calls are TRBV24-1 and TRBJ2-1, with 9 positions matching TRBD2. Trimming at V came to 3 bases and at J to 2 bases, leaving 4 bases not matched to a gene. This CDR3 is 16 amino acids long. Germline CDR1 reads KGHDR; CDR2 reads SFDVKD. The CDR3 nucleotides read TGTGCCACCAGTGATCATAGCGGGAGTACCTACAATGAGCAGTTCTTC. Encoded protein: CATSDHSGSTYNEQFF.

This clonotype occurred a few times. V usage is TRBV19 and J usage is TRBJ2-2; 7 bases agree with TRBD1. Germline lookup yields CDR1 LNHDA and CDR2 SQIVND (reference sequence). CDR3 length: 14 amino acids. The J segment lost 7 bases and the V segment lost 4 bases, leaving 6 bases of the junction unmatched. The chain's CDR3 is CASSTDRLGGELFF. The CDR3 nucleotides are TGTGCCAGTAGTACGGACAGGTTGGGCGGGGAGCTGTTTTTT.

Concerning this clonotype: Germline is not matched at one junction end, which may reflect a read error. The gene calls are TRBV6-2 or TRBV6-3 and TRBJ2-1; 10 bases map to TRBD2. The CDR3 covers 16 residues. The germline V gene encodes CDR1 MNHEY and CDR2 SVGEGT. In DNA form, the CDR3 reads TGTGCCAGCAATTACGTGGCTAGCGGGAGAAACAATGAGCAGTTCTTC. This translates into CASNYVASGRNNEQFF.

The table lists this clonotype with many counts. V usage is TRBV2 and J usage is TRBJ2-1; 7 nucleotides agree with TRBD1. The germline CDR1 and CDR2 sequences are SNHLY and FYNNEI. J lost 15 bases, V lost 4 bases, and 6 bases had no gene match. There are 11 residues in the CDR3. The CDR3 loop reads CASSGYRGRFF. CDR3 bases: TGTGCCAGCAGTGGGTACAGGGGTAGGTTCTTC.

This clonotype appeared a few times. The chain carries TRBV10-1 and TRBJ2-3; 9 bases are shared with TRBD2. The CDR3 runs 16 residues. V was pared by 3 bases and J by 2 bases, with 6 bases of the junction left unmatched. Germline CDR1 WNHNN, CDR2 SYGVQD (reference sequence). The CDR3 DNA sequence: TGCGCCAGCAGTGATAGCGGGAGAAGATTCACAGATACGCAGTATTTT. Amino acids: CASSDSGRRFTDTQYF.

The chain links TRBV7-2 to TRBJ2-1; D may match TRBD1 or TRBD2 (5 bases each). Germline CDR1 reads SGHTA; CDR2 reads FQGNSA. CDR3 length equals 14 residues. V lost 1 base and J lost 9, with 13 bases in between. The DNA for the CDR3 is TGTGCCAGCAGCTTAGTGTACGGGGCTTCTGAGCAGTTCTTC. It specifies CASSLVYGASEQFF.

In its sample, this clonotype was seen many times. This rearrangement joins TRBV27 to TRBJ2-7; either TRBD1 or TRBD2 may fit D (5 bases each). The V gene lost 5 bases and the J gene lost 12 bases, with 14 bases spanning the gap. This CDR3 has 11 amino acids. The germline gives CDR1 MNHEY, CDR2 SMNVEV (reference sequence). The CDR3 nucleotides are TGTGCCAGCAGTAATAACAGGAGGTGGTACTTC. Translation: CASSNNRRWYF.

This chain links TRBV4-1 with TRBJ2-2, with D hard to call. The CDR3 loop spans 14 amino acids. Germline CDR1 and CDR2: MGHRA and YSYEKL. Trimming left V 2 bases short and J 6 bases short, with 10 bases between. The CDR3 loop reads CASSQSYLAGELFF. The DNA of the CDR3 is TGCGCCAGCAGCCAATCATACCTTGCCGGGGAGCTGTTTTTT.

This clonotype was counted between two and nine times. This rearrangement joins TRBV10-3 to TRBJ2-3, with 8 bases matching TRBD2. V dropped 2 bases and J dropped 1; count of bases not matched to a gene: 11. The CDR3 runs to 18 residues. Germline V gives CDR1 ENHRY, CDR2 SYGVKD. As DNA, the CDR3 is TGTGCCATCAGTGAGGAGCCGATTGGACTAGCAGGCACAGATACGCAGTATTTT. Encoded protein: CAISEEPIGLAGTDTQYF.

In its sample, this clonotype was seen many times. V is TRBV9 and J is TRBJ2-1; 7 positions agree with TRBD2. This CDR3 contains 15 residues. Germline V gene lookup returns CDR1 SGDLS and CDR2 YYNGEE. V was clipped by 0 bases and J by 3 bases; unmatched bases: 3. This CDR3 reads CASSVGSGIYNEQFF. The CDR3 DNA sequence: TGTGCCAGCAGCGTAGGGAGCGGGATCTACAATGAGCAGTTCTTC.

This clonotype was detected many times. The V gene is TRBV9, the J gene TRBJ1-1; no clear D gene. This CDR3 contains 14 residues. Trimming took 0 bases from V and 4 from J, leaving 10 bases between them. Germline V gene data show CDR1 as SGDLS and CDR2 as YYNGEE. In DNA, the CDR3 is TGTGCCAGCAGCGTAGGGGTGGAATTCACTGAAGCTTTCTTT. It yields the protein CASSVGVEFTEAFF. The full variable domain, completed using reference TRBV9 and TRBJ1-1, is DSGVTQTPKHLITATGQRVTLRCSPRSGDLSVYWYQQSLDQGLQFLIQYYNGEERAKGNILERFSAQQFPDLHSELNLSSLELGDSALYFCASSVGVEFTEAFFGQGTRLTVV.

This clonotype has ten or more counts. The CDR3 spells CASSFLGRPDNEQFF. CDR3 nucleotide sequence: TGCGCCAGCAGTTTCCTGGGGAGACCCGACAATGAGCAGTTCTTC. The rearrangement uses TRBV5-1 and TRBJ2-1, with D possibly matching TRBD2 (5 bases). The CDR3 has 15 amino acids. Trimming cost V 5 bases and J 5 bases, with 17 bases left between them. CDR1 is SGHRS and CDR2 is YFSETQ in the germline V gene.

The chain carries TRBV29-1 and TRBJ2-1; D assignment may be TRBD1 or TRBD2 (5 bases each). The length of the CDR3 is 14 residues. The V gene's germline CDR1 is SQVTM and CDR2 ANQGSEA. Trimming cost V 5 bases and J 5 bases, with 16 bases left between them. The CDR3 nucleotides are TGCAGCGTTCTATCCCCCCCGGGGCACAATGAGCAGTTCTTC. Translated: CSVLSPPGHNEQFF.

This clonotype was observed at least ten times. V and J are TRBV12-3 or TRBV12-4 and TRBJ2-1, with 8 positions matching TRBD2. Trimming at V came to 8 bases and at J to 0 bases, leaving 9 bases not matched to a gene. The CDR3 covers 16 residues. CDR3 DNA sequence: TGTGCCAGCTCCGAGTTCAGCGGGAGCTCCTACAATGAGCAGTTCTTC. Amino acid sequence: CASSEFSGSSYNEQFF.

This clonotype occurred a few times. The chain couples TRBV13 to TRBJ2-7; 9 nucleotides match TRBD2. Germline CDR1 and CDR2: PRHDT and FYEKMQ (reference sequence). V gave up 2 bases and J gave up 0 bases; unmatched junction bases: 5. The CDR3 contains 16 residues. The CDR3 sequence: CASSLRGTSISYEQYF. For the CDR3, the DNA is TGTGCCAGCAGCTTAAGGGGGACTAGCATCTCCTACGAGCAGTACTTC. Filled out from reference TRBV13 and TRBJ2-7, the complete variable domain reads AAGVIQSPRHLIKEKRETATLKCYPIPRHDTVYWYQQGPGQDPQFLISFYEKMQSDKGSIPDRFSAQQFSDYHSELNMSSLELGDSALYFCASSLRGTSISYEQYFGPGTRLTVT.